A single T cell receptor beta chain is shown here with its context. Original handling: Estimates of nucleated cell counts were drawn from the amplification of reference gene primers. TCRdb's copy holds only in-frame clones and misses some; the assay was immunoSEQ multiplex PCR. That table supplies the V and J calls and clone size; D and trimming were determined from the DNA. The sample holds about 480,000 clones, around 89% seen once. These data originate in a study of blood T cell repertoires in COVID-19. Looking at the study overall: The analysed material was cDNA or gDNA that came from T cells, B-cell-depleted T cells, or PBMCs.

Sequenced: PBMCs or T cells enriched from blood (not recorded which). The clonotype originates from a woman aged 40 to 50 who had recovered from COVID-19.

DNA for the CDR3: TGTGCCAGCAGCCCGCTAAACACTGAAGCTTTCTTT. It specifies CASSPLNTEAFF. The chain uses TRBV9 and TRBJ1-1; D unresolved. V lost 4 bases and J lost 2, with 6 bases in between. The CDR3 covers 12 residues. The germline gives CDR1 SGDLS, CDR2 YYNGEE.